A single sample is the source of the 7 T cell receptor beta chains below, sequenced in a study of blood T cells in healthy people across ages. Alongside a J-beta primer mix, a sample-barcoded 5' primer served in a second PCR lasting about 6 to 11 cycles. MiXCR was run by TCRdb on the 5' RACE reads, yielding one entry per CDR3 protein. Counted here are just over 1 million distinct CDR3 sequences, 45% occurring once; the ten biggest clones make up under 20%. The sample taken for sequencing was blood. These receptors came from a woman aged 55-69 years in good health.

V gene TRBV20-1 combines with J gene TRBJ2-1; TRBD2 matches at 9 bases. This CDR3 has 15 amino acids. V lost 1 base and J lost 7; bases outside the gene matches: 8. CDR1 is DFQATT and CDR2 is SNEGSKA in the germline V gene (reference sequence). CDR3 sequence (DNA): TGCAGTGCTAGAGGGCACCGGACTAGCGAGAATGAGCAGTTCTTC. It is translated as CSARGHRTSENEQFF.

The CDR3 nucleotides are TGTGCCAGCAGCACAGACAGGGACACTGAAGCTTTCTTT. This sequence encodes CASSTDRDTEAFF. The gene calls are TRBV3-1 and TRBJ1-1, with 7 bases that match TRBD1. J gave up 3 bases and V 5 bases, and 3 bases lay outside the gene matches. The CDR3 consists of 13 residues. The germline gives CDR1 LGHDT, CDR2 YNNKEL (reference sequence).

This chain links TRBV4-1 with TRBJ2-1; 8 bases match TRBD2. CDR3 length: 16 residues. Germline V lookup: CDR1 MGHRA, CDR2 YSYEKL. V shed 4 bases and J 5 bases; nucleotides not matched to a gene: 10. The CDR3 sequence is CASSPSPGLDNNEQFF. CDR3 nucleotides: TGCGCCAGCAGCCCCTCCCCGGGACTAGACAACAATGAGCAGTTCTTC.

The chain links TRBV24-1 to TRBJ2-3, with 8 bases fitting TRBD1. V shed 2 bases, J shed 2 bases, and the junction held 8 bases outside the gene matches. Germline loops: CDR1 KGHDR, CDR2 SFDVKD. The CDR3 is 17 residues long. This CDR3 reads CATSDSGTGTFTDTQYF. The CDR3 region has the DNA TGTGCCACCAGTGATTCCGGGACAGGAACATTCACAGATACGCAGTATTTT.

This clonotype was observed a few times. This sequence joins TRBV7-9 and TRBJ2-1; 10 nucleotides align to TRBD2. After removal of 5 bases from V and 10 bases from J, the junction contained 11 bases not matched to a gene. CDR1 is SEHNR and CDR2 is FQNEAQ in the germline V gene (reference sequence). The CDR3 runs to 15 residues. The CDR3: CASSMVSSGRREQFF. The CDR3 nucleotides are TGTGCCAGCAGCATGGTCTCTAGCGGGAGACGCGAGCAGTTCTTC. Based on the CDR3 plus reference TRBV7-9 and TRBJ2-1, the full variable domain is DTGVSQNPRHKITKRGQNVTFRCDPISEHNRLYWYRQTLGQGPEFLTYFQNEAQLEKSRLLSDRFSAERPKGSFSTLEIQRTEQGDSAMYLCASSMVSSGRREQFFGPGTRLTVL.

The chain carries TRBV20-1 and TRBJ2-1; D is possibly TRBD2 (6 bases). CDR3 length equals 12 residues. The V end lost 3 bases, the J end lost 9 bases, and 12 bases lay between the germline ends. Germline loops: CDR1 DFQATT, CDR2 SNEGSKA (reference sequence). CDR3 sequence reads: CSASGRRIEQFF. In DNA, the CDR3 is TGCAGTGCTAGCGGGAGAAGGATTGAGCAGTTCTTC.

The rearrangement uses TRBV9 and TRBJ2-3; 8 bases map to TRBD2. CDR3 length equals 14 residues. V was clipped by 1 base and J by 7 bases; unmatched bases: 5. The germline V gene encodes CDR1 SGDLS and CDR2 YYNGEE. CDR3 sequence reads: CASSVTREVHTQYF. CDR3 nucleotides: TGTGCCAGCAGCGTAACGCGGGAGGTCCATACGCAGTATTTT.